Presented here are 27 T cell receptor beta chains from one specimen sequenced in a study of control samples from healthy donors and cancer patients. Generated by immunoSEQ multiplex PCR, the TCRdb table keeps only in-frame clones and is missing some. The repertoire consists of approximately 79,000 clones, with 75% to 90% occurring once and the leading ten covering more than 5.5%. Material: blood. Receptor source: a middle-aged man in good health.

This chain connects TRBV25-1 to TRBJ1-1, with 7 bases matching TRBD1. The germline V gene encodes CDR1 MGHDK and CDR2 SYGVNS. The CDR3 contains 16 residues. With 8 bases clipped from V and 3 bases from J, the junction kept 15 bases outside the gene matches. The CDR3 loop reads CASGPLTGRVDTEAFF. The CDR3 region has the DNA TGTGCCAGCGGACCTCTGACAGGGCGGGTTGACACTGAAGCTTTCTTT. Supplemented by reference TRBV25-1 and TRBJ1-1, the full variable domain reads EADIYQTPRYLVIGTGKKITLECSQTMGHDKMYWYQQDPGMELHLIHYSYGVNSTEKGDLSSESTVSRIRTEHFPLTLESARPSHTSQYLCASGPLTGRVDTEAFFGQGTRLTVV.

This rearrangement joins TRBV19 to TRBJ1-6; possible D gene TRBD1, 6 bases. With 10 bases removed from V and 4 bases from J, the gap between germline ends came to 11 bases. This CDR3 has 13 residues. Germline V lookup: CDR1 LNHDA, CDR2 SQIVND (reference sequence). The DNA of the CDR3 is TGTGCCATCCAGGGGAATTATAATTCACCCCTCCACTTT. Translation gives CAIQGNYNSPLHF.

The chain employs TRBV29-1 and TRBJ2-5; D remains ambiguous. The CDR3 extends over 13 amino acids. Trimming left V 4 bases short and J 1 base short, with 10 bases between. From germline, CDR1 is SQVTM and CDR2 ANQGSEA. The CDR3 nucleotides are TGCAGCGTTGGTGCCTCTACCCAAGAGACCCAGTACTTC. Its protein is CSVGASTQETQYF.

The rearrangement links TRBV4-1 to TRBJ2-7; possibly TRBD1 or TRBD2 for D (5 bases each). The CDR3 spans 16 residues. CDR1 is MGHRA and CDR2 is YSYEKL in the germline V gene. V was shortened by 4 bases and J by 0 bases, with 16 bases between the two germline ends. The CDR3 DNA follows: TGCGCCAGCAGCCTAGCGTCAGGGACGGCCTCCTACGAGCAGTACTTC. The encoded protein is CASSLASGTASYEQYF.

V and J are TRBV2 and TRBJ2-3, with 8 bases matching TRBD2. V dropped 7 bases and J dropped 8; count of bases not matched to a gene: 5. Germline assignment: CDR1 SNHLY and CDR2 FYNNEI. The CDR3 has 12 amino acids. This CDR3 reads CASTPLAVTQYF. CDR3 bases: TGTGCCAGCACCCCACTAGCGGTTACGCAGTATTTT. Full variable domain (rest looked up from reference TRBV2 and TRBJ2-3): EPEVTQTPSHQVTQMGQEVILRCVPISNHLYFYWYRQILGQKVEFLVSFYNNEISEKSEIFDDQFSVERPDGSNFTLKIRSTKLEDSAMYFCASTPLAVTQYFGPGTRLTVL.

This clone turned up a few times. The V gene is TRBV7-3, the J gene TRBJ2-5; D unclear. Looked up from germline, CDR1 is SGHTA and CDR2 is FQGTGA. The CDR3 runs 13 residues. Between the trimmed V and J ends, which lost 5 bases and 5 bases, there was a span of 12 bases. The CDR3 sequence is CASSRWVWETQYF. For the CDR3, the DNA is TGTGCCAGCAGCCGTTGGGTTTGGGAGACCCAGTACTTC.

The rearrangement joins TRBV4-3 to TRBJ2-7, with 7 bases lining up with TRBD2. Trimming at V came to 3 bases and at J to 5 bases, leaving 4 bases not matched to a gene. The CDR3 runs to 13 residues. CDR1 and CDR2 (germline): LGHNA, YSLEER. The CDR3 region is CASSQYREDEQYF. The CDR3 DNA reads TGCGCCAGCAGCCAGTACCGGGAGGACGAGCAGTACTTC.

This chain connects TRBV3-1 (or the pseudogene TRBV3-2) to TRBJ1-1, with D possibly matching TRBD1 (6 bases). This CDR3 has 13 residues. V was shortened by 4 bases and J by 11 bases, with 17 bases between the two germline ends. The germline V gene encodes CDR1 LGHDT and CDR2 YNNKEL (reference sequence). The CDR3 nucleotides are TGTGCCAGCAGCCCCCCAGGGGAGGGGGAGGCTTTCTTT. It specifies CASSPPGEGEAFF.

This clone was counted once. CDR3 amino acids: CASSVGLGYEKLFF. DNA of the CDR3: TGTGCCAGCAGTGTGGGCCTCGGATATGAAAAACTGTTTTTT. This chain connects TRBV2 to TRBJ1-4; D gene uncertain. The CDR3 sequence is 14 residues long. Germline CDR1 is SNHLY and CDR2 is FYNNEI. V gave up 4 bases and J gave up 6 bases, with 12 bases separating them. Full variable domain (rest looked up from reference TRBV2 and TRBJ1-4): EPEVTQTPSHQVTQMGQEVILRCVPISNHLYFYWYRQILGQKVEFLVSFYNNEISEKSEIFDDQFSVERPDGSNFTLKIRSTKLEDSAMYFCASSVGLGYEKLFFGSGTQLSVL.

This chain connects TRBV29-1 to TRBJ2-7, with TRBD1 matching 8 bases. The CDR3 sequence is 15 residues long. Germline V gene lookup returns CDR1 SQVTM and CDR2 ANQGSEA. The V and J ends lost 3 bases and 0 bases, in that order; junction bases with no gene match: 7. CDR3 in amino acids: CSVDRRDRSSYEQYF. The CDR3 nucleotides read TGCAGCGTTGATCGCCGGGACAGGAGCTCCTACGAGCAGTACTTC.

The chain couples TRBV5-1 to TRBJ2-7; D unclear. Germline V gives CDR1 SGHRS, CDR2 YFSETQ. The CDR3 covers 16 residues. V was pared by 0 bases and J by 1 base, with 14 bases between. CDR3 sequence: CASSLATGMQSYEQYF. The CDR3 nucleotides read TGCGCCAGCAGCTTGGCGACCGGCATGCAGTCCTACGAGCAGTACTTC.

The CDR3 DNA sequence: TGTGCCAGCAGCCGTGAATATAGTGAAAAACTGTTTTTT. Its protein product is CASSREYSEKLFF. The chain uses TRBV3-1 (or the pseudogene TRBV3-2) and TRBJ1-4; D is unresolved. Trimming took 4 bases from V and 7 from J, leaving 10 bases between them. The CDR3 consists of 13 residues. CDR1 and CDR2 (germline): LGHDT, YNNKEL (reference sequence).

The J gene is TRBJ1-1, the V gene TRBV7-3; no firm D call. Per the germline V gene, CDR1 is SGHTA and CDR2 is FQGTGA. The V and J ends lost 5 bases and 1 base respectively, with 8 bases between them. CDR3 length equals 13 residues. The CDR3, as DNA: TGTGCCAGCAGCCGCGAGGGGAACACTGAAGCTTTCTTT. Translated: CASSREGNTEAFF. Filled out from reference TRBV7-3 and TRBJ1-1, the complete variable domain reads GAGVSQTPSNKVTEKGKYVELRCDPISGHTALYWYRQSLGQGPEFLIYFQGTGAADDSGLPNDRFFAVRPEGSVSTLKIQRTERGDSAVYLCASSREGNTEAFFGQGTRLTVV.

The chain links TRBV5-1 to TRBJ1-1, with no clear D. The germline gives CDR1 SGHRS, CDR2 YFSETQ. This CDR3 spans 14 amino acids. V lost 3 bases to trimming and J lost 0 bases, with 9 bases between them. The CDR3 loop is CASSSGILNTEAFF. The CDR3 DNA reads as TGCGCCAGCAGCTCGGGAATTTTGAACACTGAAGCTTTCTTT. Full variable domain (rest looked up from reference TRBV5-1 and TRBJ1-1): KAGVTQTPRYLIKTRGQQVTLSCSPISGHRSVSWYQQTPGQGLQFLFEYFSETQRNKGNFPGRFSGRQFSNSRSEMNVSTLELGDSALYLCASSSGILNTEAFFGQGTRLTVV.

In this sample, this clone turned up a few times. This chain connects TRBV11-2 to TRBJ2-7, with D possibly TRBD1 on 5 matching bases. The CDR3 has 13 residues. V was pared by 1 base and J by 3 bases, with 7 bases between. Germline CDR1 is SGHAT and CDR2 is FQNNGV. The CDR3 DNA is TGTGCCAGCAGCTTAGTGCAGGGCTACGAGCAGTACTTC. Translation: CASSLVQGYEQYF.

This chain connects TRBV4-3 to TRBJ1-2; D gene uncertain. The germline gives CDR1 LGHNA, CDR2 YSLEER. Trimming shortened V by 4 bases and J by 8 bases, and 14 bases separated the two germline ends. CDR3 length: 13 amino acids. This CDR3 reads CASSPDGLQGYTF. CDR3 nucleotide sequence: TGCGCCAGCAGCCCCGATGGGCTACAGGGCTACACCTTC.

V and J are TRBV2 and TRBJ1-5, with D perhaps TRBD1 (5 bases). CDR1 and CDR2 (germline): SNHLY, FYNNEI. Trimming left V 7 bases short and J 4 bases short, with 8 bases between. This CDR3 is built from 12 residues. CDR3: CASKGQNQPQHF. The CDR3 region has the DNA TGTGCCAGCAAGGGGCAGAATCAGCCCCAGCATTTT. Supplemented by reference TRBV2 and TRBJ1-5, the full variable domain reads EPEVTQTPSHQVTQMGQEVILRCVPISNHLYFYWYRQILGQKVEFLVSFYNNEISEKSEIFDDQFSVERPDGSNFTLKIRSTKLEDSAMYFCASKGQNQPQHFGDGTRLSIL.

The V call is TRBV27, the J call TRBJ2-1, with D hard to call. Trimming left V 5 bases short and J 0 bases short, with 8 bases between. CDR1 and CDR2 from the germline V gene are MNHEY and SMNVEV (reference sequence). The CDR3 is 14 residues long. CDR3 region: CASSPPGSYNEQFF. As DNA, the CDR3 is TGTGCCAGCAGTCCCCCCGGCTCCTACAATGAGCAGTTCTTC.

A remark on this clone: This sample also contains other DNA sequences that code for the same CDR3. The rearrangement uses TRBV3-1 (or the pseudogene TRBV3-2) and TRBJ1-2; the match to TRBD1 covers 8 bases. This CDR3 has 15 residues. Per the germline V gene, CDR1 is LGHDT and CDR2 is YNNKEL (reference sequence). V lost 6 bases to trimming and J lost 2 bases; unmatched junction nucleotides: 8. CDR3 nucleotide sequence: TGTGCCAGCAGTCGCGGACAGGGTCTGAACTATGGCTACACCTTC. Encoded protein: CASSRGQGLNYGYTF.

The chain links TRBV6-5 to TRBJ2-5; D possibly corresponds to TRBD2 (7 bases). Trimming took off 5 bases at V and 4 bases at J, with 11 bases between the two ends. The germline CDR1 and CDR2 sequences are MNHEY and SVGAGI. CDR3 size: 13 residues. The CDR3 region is CASSPRGGETQYF. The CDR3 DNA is TGTGCCAGCAGTCCGAGGGGGGGAGAGACCCAGTACTTC.

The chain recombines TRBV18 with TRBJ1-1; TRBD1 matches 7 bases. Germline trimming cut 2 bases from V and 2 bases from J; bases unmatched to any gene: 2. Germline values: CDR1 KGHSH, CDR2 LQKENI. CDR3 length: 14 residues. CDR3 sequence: CASSPDRANTEAFF. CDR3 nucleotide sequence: TGTGCCAGCTCACCAGACAGGGCTAACACTGAAGCTTTCTTT.

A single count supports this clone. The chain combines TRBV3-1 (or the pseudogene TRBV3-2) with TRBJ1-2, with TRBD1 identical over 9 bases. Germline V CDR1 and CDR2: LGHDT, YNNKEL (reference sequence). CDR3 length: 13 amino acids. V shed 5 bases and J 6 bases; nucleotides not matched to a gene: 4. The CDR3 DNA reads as TGTGCCAGCAGCTGGGGACAGGGTCATGGCTACACCTTC. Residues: CASSWGQGHGYTF.

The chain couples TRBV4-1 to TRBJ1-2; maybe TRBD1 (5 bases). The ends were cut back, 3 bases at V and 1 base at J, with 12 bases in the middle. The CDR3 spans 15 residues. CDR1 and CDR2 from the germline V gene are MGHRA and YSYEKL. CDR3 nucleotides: TGCGCCAGCAGCCAGGAGGGACTCCTTAACTATGGCTACACCTTC. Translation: CASSQEGLLNYGYTF.

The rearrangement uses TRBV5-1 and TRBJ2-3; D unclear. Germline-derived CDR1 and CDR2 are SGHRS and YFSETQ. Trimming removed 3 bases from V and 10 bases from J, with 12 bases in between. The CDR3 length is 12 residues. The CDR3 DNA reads TGCGCCAGCAGCTCAAATCAGCTGGCGCAGTATTTT. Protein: CASSSNQLAQYF.

CDR3 in amino acids: CASSQDVRAYEQYF. The CDR3 coding sequence is TGTGCCAGCAGCCAAGATGTCAGAGCCTACGAGCAGTACTTC. The gene calls are TRBV3-1 (or the pseudogene TRBV3-2) and TRBJ2-7; D remains unclear. Germline V gene lookup returns CDR1 LGHDT and CDR2 YNNKEL (reference sequence). This CDR3 has 14 residues. Trimming stripped 0 bases from V and 2 bases from J, with 8 bases between.

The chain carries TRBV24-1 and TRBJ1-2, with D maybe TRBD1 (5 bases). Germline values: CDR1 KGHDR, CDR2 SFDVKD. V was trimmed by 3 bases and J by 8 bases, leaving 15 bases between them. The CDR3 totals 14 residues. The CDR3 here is CATSDRDREGGYTF. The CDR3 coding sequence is TGTGCCACCAGTGATCGGGACCGCGAGGGGGGCTACACCTTC.

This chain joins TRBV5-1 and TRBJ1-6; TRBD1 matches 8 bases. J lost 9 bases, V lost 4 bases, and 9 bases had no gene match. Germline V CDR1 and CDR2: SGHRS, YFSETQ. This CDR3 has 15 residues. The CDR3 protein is CASSSEQGVSSPLHF. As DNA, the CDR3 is TGCGCCAGCAGCAGTGAACAGGGGGTGAGTTCACCCCTCCACTTT.